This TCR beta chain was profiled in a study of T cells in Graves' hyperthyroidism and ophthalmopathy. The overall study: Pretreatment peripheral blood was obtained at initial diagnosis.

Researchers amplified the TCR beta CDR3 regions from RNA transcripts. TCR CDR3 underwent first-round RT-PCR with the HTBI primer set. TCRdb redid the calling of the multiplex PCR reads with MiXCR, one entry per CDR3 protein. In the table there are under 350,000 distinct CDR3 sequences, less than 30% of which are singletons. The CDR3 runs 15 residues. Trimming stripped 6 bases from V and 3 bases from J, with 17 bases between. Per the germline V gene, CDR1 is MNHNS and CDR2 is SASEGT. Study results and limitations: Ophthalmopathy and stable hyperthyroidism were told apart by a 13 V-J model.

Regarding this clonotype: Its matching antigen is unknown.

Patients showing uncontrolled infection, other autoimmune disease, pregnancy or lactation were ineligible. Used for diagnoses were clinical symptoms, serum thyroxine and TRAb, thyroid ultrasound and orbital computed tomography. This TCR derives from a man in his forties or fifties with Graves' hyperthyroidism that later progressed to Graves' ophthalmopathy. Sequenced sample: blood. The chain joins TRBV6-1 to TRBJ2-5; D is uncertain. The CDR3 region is CASSRRVGFEETQYF. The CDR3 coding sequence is TGTGCCAGCAGCCGCAGAGTTGGGTTTGAAGAGACCCAGTACTTC.